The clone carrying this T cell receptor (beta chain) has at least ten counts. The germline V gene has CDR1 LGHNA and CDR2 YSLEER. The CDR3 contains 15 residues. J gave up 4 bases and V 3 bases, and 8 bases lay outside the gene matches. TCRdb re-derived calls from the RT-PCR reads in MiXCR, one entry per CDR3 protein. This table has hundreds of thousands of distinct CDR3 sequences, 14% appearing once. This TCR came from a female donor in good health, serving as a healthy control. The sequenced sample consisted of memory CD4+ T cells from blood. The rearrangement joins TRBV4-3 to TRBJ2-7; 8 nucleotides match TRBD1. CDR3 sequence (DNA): TGCGCCAGCAGCCAGGACAGGGCGGGAATGTACGAGCAGTACTTC. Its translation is CASSQDRAGMYEQYF.